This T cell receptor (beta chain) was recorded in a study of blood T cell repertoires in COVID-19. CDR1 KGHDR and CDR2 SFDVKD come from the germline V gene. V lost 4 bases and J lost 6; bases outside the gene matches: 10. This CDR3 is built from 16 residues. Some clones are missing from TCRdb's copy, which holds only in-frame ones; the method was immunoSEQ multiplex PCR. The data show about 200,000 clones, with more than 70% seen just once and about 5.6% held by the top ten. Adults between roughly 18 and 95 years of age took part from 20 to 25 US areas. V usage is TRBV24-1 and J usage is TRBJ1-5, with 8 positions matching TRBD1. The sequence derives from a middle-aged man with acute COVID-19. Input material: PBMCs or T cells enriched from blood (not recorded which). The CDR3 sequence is CATSDATGDASQPQHF. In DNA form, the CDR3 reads TGTGCCACCAGTGACGCGACAGGGGACGCCAGTCAGCCCCAGCATTTT.